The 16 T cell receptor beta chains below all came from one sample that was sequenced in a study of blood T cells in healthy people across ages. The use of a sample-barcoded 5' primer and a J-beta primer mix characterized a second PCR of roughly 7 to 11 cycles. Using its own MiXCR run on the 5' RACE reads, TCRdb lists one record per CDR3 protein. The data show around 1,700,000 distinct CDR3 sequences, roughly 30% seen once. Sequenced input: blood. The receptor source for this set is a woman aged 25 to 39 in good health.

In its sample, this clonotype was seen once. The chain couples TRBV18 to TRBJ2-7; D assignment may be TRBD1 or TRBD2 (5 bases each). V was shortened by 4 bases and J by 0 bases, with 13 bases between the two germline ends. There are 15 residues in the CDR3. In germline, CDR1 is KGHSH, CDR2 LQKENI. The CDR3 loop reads CASSQTGTNSYEQYF. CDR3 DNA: TGTGCCAGCTCACAGACCGGGACCAACTCCTACGAGCAGTACTTC.

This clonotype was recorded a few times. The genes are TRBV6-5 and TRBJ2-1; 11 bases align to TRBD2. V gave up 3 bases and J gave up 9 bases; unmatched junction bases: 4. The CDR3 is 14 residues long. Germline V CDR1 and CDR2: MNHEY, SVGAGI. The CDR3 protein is CASSYSGGGREQFF. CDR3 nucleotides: TGTGCCAGCAGTTATAGCGGGGGGGGACGTGAGCAGTTCTTC.

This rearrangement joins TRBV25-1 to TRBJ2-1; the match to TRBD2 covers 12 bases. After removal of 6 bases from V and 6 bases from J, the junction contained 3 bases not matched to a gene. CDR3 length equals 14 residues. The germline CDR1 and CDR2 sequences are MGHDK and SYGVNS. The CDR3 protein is CASRTSGSINEQFF. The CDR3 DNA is TGTGCCAGCAGGACTAGCGGGAGTATCAATGAGCAGTTCTTC.

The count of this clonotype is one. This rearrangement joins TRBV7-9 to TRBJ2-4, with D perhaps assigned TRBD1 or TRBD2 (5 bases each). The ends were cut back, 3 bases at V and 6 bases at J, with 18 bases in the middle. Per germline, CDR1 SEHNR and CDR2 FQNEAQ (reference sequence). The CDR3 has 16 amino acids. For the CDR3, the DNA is TGTGCCAGCAGCTTTACCGGGACCCCCTTAAGAAACATTCAGTACTTC. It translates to CASSFTGTPLRNIQYF. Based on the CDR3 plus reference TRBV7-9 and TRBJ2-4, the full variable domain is DTGVSQNPRHKITKRGQNVTFRCDPISEHNRLYWYRQTLGQGPEFLTYFQNEAQLEKSRLLSDRFSAERPKGSFSTLEIQRTEQGDSAMYLCASSFTGTPLRNIQYFGAGTRLSVL.

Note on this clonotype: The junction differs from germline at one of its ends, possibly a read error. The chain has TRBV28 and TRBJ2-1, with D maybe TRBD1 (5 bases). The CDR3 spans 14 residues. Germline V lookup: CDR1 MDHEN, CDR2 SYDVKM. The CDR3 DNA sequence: TGTGCCAACAGTTTAGGGGCCCGGGTGAATGAGCAGTTCTTC. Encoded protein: CANSLGARVNEQFF.

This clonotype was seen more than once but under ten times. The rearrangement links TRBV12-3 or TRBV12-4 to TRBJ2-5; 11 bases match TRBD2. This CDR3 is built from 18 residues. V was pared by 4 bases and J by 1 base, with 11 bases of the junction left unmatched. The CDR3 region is CASSSRPPGLAVQETQYF. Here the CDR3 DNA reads TGTGCCAGCAGTTCCCGCCCTCCGGGACTAGCGGTCCAAGAGACCCAGTACTTC.

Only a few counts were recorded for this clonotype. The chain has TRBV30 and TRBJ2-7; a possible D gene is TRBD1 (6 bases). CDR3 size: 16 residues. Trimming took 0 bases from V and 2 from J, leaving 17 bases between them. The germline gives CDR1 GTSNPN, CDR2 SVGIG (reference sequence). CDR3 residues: CAWSVPYEGVAYEQYF. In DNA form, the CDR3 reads TGTGCCTGGAGTGTACCATACGAGGGGGTCGCCTACGAGCAGTACTTC.

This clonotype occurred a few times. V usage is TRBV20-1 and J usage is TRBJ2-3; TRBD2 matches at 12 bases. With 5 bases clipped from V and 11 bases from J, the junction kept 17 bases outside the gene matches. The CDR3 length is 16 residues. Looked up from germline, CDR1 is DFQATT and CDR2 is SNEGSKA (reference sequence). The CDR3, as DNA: TGCAGTGCTCCTACGACTAGCGGGAGAGCGAGGCGTGGGCAGTATTTT. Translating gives CSAPTTSGRARRGQYF.

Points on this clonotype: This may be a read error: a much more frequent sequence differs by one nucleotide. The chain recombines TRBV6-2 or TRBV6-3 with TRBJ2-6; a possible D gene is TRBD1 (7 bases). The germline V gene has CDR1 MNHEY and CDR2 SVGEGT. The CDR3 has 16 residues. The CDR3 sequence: CASHPEGMEGASVLTF. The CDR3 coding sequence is TGTGCCAGCCACCCTGAGGGAATGGAGGGGGCCAGCGTCCTGACTTTC.

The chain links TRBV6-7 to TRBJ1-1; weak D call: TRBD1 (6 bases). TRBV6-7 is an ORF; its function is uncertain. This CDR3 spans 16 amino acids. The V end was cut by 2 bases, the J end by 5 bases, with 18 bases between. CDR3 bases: TGTGCCAGCAGTTACATACTCGGGTCAGGGGAGACTGAAGCTTTCTTT. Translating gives CASSYILGSGETEAFF.

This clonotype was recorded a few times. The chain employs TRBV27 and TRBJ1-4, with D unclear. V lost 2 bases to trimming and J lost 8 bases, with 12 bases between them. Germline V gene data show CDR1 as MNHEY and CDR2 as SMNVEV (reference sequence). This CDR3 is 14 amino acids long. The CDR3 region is CASSLIPWSEKLFF. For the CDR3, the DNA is TGTGCCAGCAGTTTAATTCCATGGTCCGAAAAACTGTTTTTT.

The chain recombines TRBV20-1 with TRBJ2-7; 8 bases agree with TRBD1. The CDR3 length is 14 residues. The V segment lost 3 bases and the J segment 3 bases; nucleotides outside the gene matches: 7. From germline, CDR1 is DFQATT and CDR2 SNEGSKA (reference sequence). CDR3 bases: TGCAGTGCTAGGGGGACAGGAGGATACTACGAGCAGTACTTC. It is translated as CSARGTGGYYEQYF.

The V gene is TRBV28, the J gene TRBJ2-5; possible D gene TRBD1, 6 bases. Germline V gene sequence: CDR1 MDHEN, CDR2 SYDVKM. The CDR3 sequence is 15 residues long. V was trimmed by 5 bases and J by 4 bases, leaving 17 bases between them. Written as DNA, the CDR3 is TGTGCCAGCAGTCCCGTCGACAGGACCGGAGAGACCCAGTACTTC. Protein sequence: CASSPVDRTGETQYF. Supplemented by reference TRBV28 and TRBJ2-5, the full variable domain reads DVKVTQSSRYLVKRTGEKVFLECVQDMDHENMFWYRQDPGLGLRLIYFSYDVKMKEKGDIPEGYSVSREKKERFSLILESASTNQTSMYLCASSPVDRTGETQYFGPGTRLLVL.

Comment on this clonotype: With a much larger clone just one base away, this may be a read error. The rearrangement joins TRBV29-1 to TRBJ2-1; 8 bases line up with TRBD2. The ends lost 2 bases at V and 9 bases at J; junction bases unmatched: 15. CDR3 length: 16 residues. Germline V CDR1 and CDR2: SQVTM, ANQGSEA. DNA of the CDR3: TGCAGCGTTGAATGGTACGGCGGGGGGATGGGAAGTGAGCAGTTCTTC. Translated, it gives CSVEWYGGGMGSEQFF.

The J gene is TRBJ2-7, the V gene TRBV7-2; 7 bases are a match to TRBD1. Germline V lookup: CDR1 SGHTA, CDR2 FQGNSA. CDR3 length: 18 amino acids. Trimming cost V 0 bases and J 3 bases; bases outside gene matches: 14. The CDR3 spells CASSLAPMTGLFGYEQYF. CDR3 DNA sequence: TGTGCCAGCAGCTTAGCACCCATGACAGGGTTGTTTGGCTACGAGCAGTACTTC. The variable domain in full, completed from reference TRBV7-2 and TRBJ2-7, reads GAGVSQSPSNKVTEKGKDVELRCDPISGHTALYWYRQSLGQGLEFLIYFQGNSAPDKSGLPSDRFSAERTGGSVSTLTIQRTQQEDSAVYLCASSLAPMTGLFGYEQYFGPGTRLTVT.

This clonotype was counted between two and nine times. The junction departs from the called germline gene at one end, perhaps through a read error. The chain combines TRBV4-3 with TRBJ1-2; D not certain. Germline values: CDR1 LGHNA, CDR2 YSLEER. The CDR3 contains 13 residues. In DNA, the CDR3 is TGCGCCAACAGCCAAGACGGAGGGTCTGGCTACACCTTC. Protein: CANSQDGGSGYTF.